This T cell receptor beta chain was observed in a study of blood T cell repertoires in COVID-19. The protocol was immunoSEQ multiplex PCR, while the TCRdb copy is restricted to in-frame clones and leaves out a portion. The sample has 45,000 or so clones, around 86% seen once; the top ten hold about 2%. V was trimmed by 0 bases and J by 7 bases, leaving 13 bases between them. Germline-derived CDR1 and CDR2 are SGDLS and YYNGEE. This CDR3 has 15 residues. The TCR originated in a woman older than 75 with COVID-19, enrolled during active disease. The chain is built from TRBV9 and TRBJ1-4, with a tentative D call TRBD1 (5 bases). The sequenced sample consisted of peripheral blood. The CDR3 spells CASSVGGVIGEKLFF. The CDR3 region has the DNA TGTGCCAGCAGCGTAGGGGGGGTGATCGGTGAAAAACTGTTTTTT.